The 2 T cell receptor beta chains presented below share a single source sample, sequenced in a study of identical twins. In TCRdb, the 5' RACE reads were re-called with MiXCR into one record per CDR3 protein. The sample carries approximately 410,000 distinct CDR3 sequences, around 18% recorded once. The sample consisted of naive T cells sorted from blood. These receptors were obtained from a man aged 50 to 60 in good health.

The sample holds many counts of this clonotype. The rearrangement joins TRBV28 to TRBJ2-7, with a tentative D call TRBD2 (5 bases). This CDR3 is built from 13 residues. The V end lost 3 bases, the J end lost 3 bases, and 9 bases lay between the germline ends. Germline CDR1 is MDHEN and CDR2 is SYDVKM. The CDR3, as DNA: TGTGCCAGCAGTTTCCCCGGGAACTACGAGCAGTACTTC. The encoded protein is CASSFPGNYEQYF. Drawing the rest from reference TRBV28 and TRBJ2-7, the complete variable domain is DVKVTQSSRYLVKRTGEKVFLECVQDMDHENMFWYRQDPGLGLRLIYFSYDVKMKEKGDIPEGYSVSREKKERFSLILESASTNQTSMYLCASSFPGNYEQYFGPGTRLTVT.

This clonotype was seen ten or more times. This rearrangement joins TRBV11-1 to TRBJ2-5; D may be TRBD1 (5 bases). Looked up from germline, CDR1 is SGHAT and CDR2 is FQDESV (reference sequence). The V end was cut by 5 bases, the J end by 0 bases, with 25 bases between. CDR3 length: 19 amino acids. The DNA of the CDR3 is TGTGCCAGCAGCCGAGATAGCAGGGCAATGTACCGATACCAAGAGACCCAGTACTTC. This encodes CASSRDSRAMYRYQETQYF. Based on the CDR3 plus reference TRBV11-1 and TRBJ2-5, the full variable domain is EAEVAQSPRYKITEKSQAVAFWCDPISGHATLYWYRQILGQGPELLVQFQDESVVDDSQLPKDRFSAERLKGVDSTLKIQPAELGDSAMYLCASSRDSRAMYRYQETQYFGPGTRLLVL.